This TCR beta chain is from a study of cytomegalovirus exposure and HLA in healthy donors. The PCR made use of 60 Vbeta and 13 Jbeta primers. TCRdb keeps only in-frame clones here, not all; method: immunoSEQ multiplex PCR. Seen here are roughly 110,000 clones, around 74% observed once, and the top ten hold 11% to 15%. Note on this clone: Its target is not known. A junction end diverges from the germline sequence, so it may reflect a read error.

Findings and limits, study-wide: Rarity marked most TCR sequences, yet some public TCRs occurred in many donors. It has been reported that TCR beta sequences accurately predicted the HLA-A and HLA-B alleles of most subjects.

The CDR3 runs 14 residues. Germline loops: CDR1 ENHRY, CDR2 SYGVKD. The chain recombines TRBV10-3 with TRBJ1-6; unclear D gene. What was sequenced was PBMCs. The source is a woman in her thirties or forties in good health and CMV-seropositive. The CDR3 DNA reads TGTGCCACCAGTCACTTTTGGTATAATTCACCCCTCCACTTT. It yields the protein CATSHFWYNSPLHF.